These 14 T cell receptor beta chains share one sample of origin, sequenced in a study of blood T cell repertoires in COVID-19. Clones were sequenced by immunoSEQ multiplex PCR, and TCRdb holds only the in-frame ones, with some missing. The table records over 60,000 clones, 82% of them present only once. Sequences were obtained from peripheral blood. All receptors come from a human donor in a cohort sampled during active COVID-19.

The J gene is TRBJ2-7, the V gene TRBV7-6; D not certain. The CDR3 runs to 15 residues. The germline gives CDR1 SGHVS, CDR2 FNYEAQ. V was shortened by 0 bases and J by 2 bases, with 11 bases between the two germline ends. The chain's CDR3 is CASSLASYSAYEQYF. As DNA, the CDR3 is TGTGCCAGCAGCTTAGCGAGTTATTCGGCCTACGAGCAGTACTTC.

The V gene is TRBV4-3, the J gene TRBJ1-4; D is perhaps TRBD1 (5 bases). Germline loops: CDR1 LGHNA, CDR2 YSLEER. The CDR3 extends over 15 amino acids. V was shortened by 0 bases and J by 7 bases, with 12 bases between the two germline ends. DNA of the CDR3: TGCGCCAGCAGCCAAGATGGCAGGGAGGCTGAAAAACTGTTTTTT. Translated, it gives CASSQDGREAEKLFF.

This clone appeared a single time. The V gene is TRBV23-1, the J gene TRBJ2-7; 7 bases agree with TRBD1. TRBV23-1 is an ORF; its function is uncertain. The CDR3 contains 15 residues. V lost 0 bases and J lost 2; bases outside the gene matches: 4. CDR3 region: CASSQSTTGTYEQYF. The CDR3 DNA is TGCGCCAGCAGTCAATCGACGACAGGGACCTACGAGCAGTACTTC.

This clone was detected only a few times. V gene TRBV7-2 combines with J gene TRBJ2-7; 7 bases are shared with TRBD2. Germline V gene lookup returns CDR1 SGHTA and CDR2 FQGNSA. The V and J ends lost 3 bases and 3 bases, in that order; junction bases with no gene match: 5. There are 14 residues in the CDR3. The CDR3 spells CASSLRASGYEQYF. In nucleotides, the CDR3 is TGTGCCAGCAGCTTGAGGGCTAGCGGCTACGAGCAGTACTTC.

The CDR3 coding sequence is TGTGCCAGTAGTATAGTCGCAGAGAACACTGAAGCTTTCTTT. It yields the protein CASSIVAENTEAFF. This sequence joins TRBV19 and TRBJ1-1, with unresolved D. V was pared by 1 base and J by 1 base, with 7 bases between. Germline V gene lookup returns CDR1 LNHDA and CDR2 SQIVND (reference sequence). The CDR3 is made up of 14 amino acids. The full variable domain, its missing parts supplied by reference TRBV19 and TRBJ1-1, is DGGITQSPKYLFRKEGQNVTLSCEQNLNHDAMYWYRQDPGQGLRLIYYSQIVNDFQKGDIAEGYSVSREKKESFPLTVTSAQKNPTAFYLCASSIVAENTEAFFGQGTRLTVV.

V gene TRBV6-5 combines with J gene TRBJ1-2; D gene unclear. The germline V gene has CDR1 MNHEY and CDR2 SVGAGI. V was pared by 2 bases and J by 3 bases, with 10 bases between. This CDR3 has 14 amino acids. The DNA of the CDR3 is TGTGCCAGCAGTTACGAGGGCGGGCACTATGGCTACACCTTC. Amino acid sequence: CASSYEGGHYGYTF.

V is TRBV5-1 and J is TRBJ2-2; 7 bases are shared with TRBD2. Germline-derived CDR1 and CDR2 are SGHRS and YFSETQ. The CDR3 sequence is 16 residues long. V was pared by 3 bases and J by 4 bases, with 9 bases of the junction left unmatched. As DNA, the CDR3 is TGCGCCAGCAGCTCGGACGGGAGGTTCTTCACCGGGGAGCTGTTTTTT. Protein: CASSSDGRFFTGELFF.

The V gene is TRBV5-1, the J gene TRBJ2-7; TRBD2 is a possible D gene (5 bases). The germline V gene encodes CDR1 SGHRS and CDR2 YFSETQ. The V and J ends lost 3 bases and 2 bases respectively, with 12 bases between them. The CDR3 covers 14 residues. This CDR3 is CASSYSIGTYEQYF. The CDR3 DNA reads as TGCGCCAGCAGCTACTCAATCGGGACCTACGAGCAGTACTTC.

J is TRBJ2-5 and V is TRBV2; possible D gene TRBD1, 6 bases. The CDR3 is 11 residues long. Trimming pared 8 bases from V and 2 bases from J, leaving 6 bases between. CDR1 is SNHLY and CDR2 is FYNNEI in the germline V gene. CDR3 nucleotides: TGTGCCAGCGGACAGCAAGAGACCCAGTACTTC. This codes for CASGQQETQYF.

The chain links TRBV5-5 to TRBJ2-3; the D gene is possibly TRBD1 (6 bases). V was cut by 5 bases and J by 3 bases, with 10 bases left in between. Germline lookup yields CDR1 SGHKS and CDR2 YYEKEE (reference sequence). The CDR3 runs 13 residues. The DNA for the CDR3 is TGTGCCAGCAGTCAGGGGTGGACAGATACGCAGTATTTT. Its protein product is CASSQGWTDTQYF.

V and J are TRBV12-3 or TRBV12-4 and TRBJ2-7, with 8 bases fitting TRBD1. The length of the CDR3 is 13 residues. The trim removed 6 bases at V and 5 bases at J, leaving 6 bases unmatched. The CDR3 protein is CASRSGQGDEQYF. CDR3 DNA: TGTGCCAGCAGAAGTGGACAGGGAGACGAGCAGTACTTC.

J is TRBJ2-7 and V is TRBV7-8; D unclear. Per germline, CDR1 SGHVS and CDR2 FQNEAQ. The CDR3 length is 13 residues. The V end lost 1 base, the J end lost 1 base, and 5 bases lay between the germline ends. The CDR3 sequence: CASSLDWSYEQYF. The CDR3 nucleotides read TGTGCCAGCAGCTTAGACTGGTCCTACGAGCAGTACTTC.

The chain couples TRBV18 to TRBJ2-7; 8 bases match TRBD1. This CDR3 is 14 amino acids long. With 3 bases clipped from V and 5 bases from J, the junction kept 6 bases outside the gene matches. Germline CDR1 and CDR2: KGHSH and LQKENI. CDR3 in DNA: TGTGCCAGCTCACCCGGTGCAGGGGGCAACGAGCAGTACTTC. As protein: CASSPGAGGNEQYF.

The chain is built from TRBV12-3 or TRBV12-4 and TRBJ1-2; weak D call: TRBD1 (6 bases). Trimming pared 5 bases from V and 8 bases from J, leaving 15 bases between. The CDR3 is 13 residues long. The CDR3 is CASSATGLGGYTF. CDR3 nucleotide sequence: TGTGCCAGCAGTGCGACAGGACTGGGGGGCTACACCTTC.